The rows below give T cell receptor beta chains drawn from one sample of a study of cytomegalovirus exposure and HLA in healthy donors. Sequencing was performed with immunoSEQ multiplex PCR; in TCRdb, only in-frame clones are kept and a portion is missing. The table has 100,000 to 150,000 clones, 89% seen once. Sequencing was carried out using PBMCs. These receptor sequences come from a woman aged 18-35 years in good health and CMV-seronegative. Each CDR3 is given with its conserved first and last residue. The D gene is left open where the match is weak. Clone size is not always given. Where it is, it says once, few, many or a class for expanded clones.

.	.	TRBV5-1	TRBJ1-6	CASSPDTPPLHF	TGCGCCAGCAGCCCCGACACTCCACCCCTCCACTTT
TRBD1	.	TRBV6-5	TRBJ1-1	CASSYLGQGPNGAFF	TGTGCCAGCAGTTACCTCGGACAGGGGCCAAACGGAGCTTTCTTT
TRBD2	.	TRBV27	TRBJ2-1	CASQVRGGLNEQFF	TGTGCCAGCCAAGTCCGGGGGGGCCTGAATGAGCAGTTCTTC
TRBD1	.	TRBV5-1	TRBJ2-1	CASTIDRASGNEQFF	TGCGCCAGCACGATTGACAGGGCCTCAGGTAATGAGCAGTTCTTC
.	.	TRBV10-3	TRBJ1-1	CAINSQGNTEAFF	TGTGCCATCAATAGCCAGGGGAACACTGAAGCTTTCTTT
.	.	TRBV6-5	TRBJ1-2	CASRSFNYGYTF	TGTGCCAGCAGGAGTTTCAACTATGGCTACACCTTC
.	.	TRBV19	TRBJ2-1	CASSTTDTLYNEQFF	TGTGCCAGTAGTACGACGGACACCTTATACAATGAGCAGTTCTTC
TRBD1	.	TRBV6-1	TRBJ1-6	CASSDPGQGAYNSPLHF	TGTGCCAGCAGTGACCCGGGACAGGGGGCTTATAATTCACCCCTCCACTTT
.	.	TRBV6-1	TRBJ1-1	CASSEAPRGTEAFF	TGTGCCAGCAGTGAAGCTCCCAGGGGAACTGAAGCTTTCTTT
.	.	TRBV2	TRBJ1-1	CASSARGNTEAFF	TGTGCCAGCAGTGCCAGGGGGAACACTGAAGCTTTCTTT
.	.	TRBV6-5	TRBJ1-2	CASRLGVYGYTF	TGTGCCAGCAGACTCGGAGTTTATGGCTACACCTTC
TRBD2	.	TRBV2	TRBJ2-5	CASSGKLAGQETQYF	TGTGCCAGCAGTGGGAAGCTAGCGGGCCAAGAGACCCAGTACTTC
TRBD2	.	TRBV7-9	TRBJ2-3	CASSPTGGGSTDTQYF	TGTGCCAGCAGCCCAACTGGCGGGGGGTCCACAGATACGCAGTATTTT
.	.	TRBV10-3	TRBJ1-2	CAITRKGGEWFGYTF	TGTGCCATCACTCGGAAAGGAGGGGAGTGGTTTGGCTACACCTTC
TRBD1	.	TRBV18	TRBJ2-2	CASSPFHLDRGNTGELFF	TGTGCCAGCTCACCATTTCACTTGGACAGGGGAAACACCGGGGAGCTGTTTTTT
.	.	TRBV19	TRBJ2-2	CASNAGHNTGELFF	TGTGCCAGTAACGCAGGACATAACACCGGGGAGCTGTTTTTT
.	.	TRBV7-8	TRBJ2-7	CASSVPGEKREQYF	TGTGCCAGCAGCGTACCCGGGGAGAAAAGGGAGCAGTACTTC
.	.	TRBV7-8	TRBJ1-2	CASSLAGQGYGYTF	TGTGCCAGCAGCTTAGCCGGTCAGGGTTATGGCTACACCTTC
.	.	TRBV5-6	TRBJ1-1	CASSRTAMNTEAFF	TGTGCCAGCAGCCGGACAGCTATGAACACTGAAGCTTTCTTT
TRBD1	few	TRBV7-9	TRBJ2-7	CASSSRDRNNEQYF	TGTGCCAGCAGCTCCCGGGACAGGAACAACGAGCAGTACTTC
TRBD1	.	TRBV5-1	TRBJ1-1	CASSQFWTGTEAFF	TGCGCCAGCAGCCAGTTTTGGACAGGAACTGAAGCTTTCTTT
.	.	TRBV7-2	TRBJ2-4	CASTDGQPGKNIQYF	TGTGCCAGCACCGATGGACAGCCCGGCAAAAACATTCAGTACTTC
.	.	TRBV7-9	TRBJ1-1	CASSLGSGRVTEAFF	TGTGCCAGCAGCTTAGGTTCGGGAAGGGTAACTGAAGCTTTCTTT
TRBD2	.	TRBV29-1	TRBJ2-1	CSVGNSGGAYEQFF	TGCAGCGTTGGGAATAGCGGGGGGGCCTATGAGCAGTTCTTC
.	few	TRBV6-5	TRBJ1-6	CASSYSKGNNSPLHF	TGTGCCAGCAGTTACTCGAAGGGGAATAATTCACCCCTCCACTTT
TRBD1	.	TRBV19	TRBJ1-6	CASRTGQGNSPLHF	TGTGCCAGTAGGACGGGACAGGGCAATTCACCCCTCCACTTT
.	.	TRBV5-4	TRBJ2-7	CASSPPGSVSYEQYF	TGTGCCAGCAGCCCCCCCGGTTCCGTCTCCTACGAGCAGTACTTC
TRBD1	.	TRBV18	TRBJ2-7	CASSQPGQPAYEQYF	TGTGCCAGCTCACAACCGGGACAGCCAGCCTACGAGCAGTACTTC
.	.	TRBV6-1	TRBJ1-5	CASSEGDQPQHF	TGTGCCAGCAGTGAAGGAGATCAGCCCCAGCATTTT
TRBD2	.	TRBV13	TRBJ2-7	CASSHGLAPEQYF	TGTGCCAGCAGCCACGGACTAGCCCCCGAGCAGTACTTC
TRBD1	.	TRBV2	TRBJ1-1	CASSHGQANTEAFF	TGTGCCAGCAGCCACGGACAGGCGAACACTGAAGCTTTCTTT
TRBD1	few	TRBV2	TRBJ1-6	CAIGPGGGLRTLHF	TGTGCCATCGGCCCGGGAGGGGGCCTCCGGACCCTCCACTTT
.	.	TRBV18	TRBJ1-1	CASSPQLNTEAFF	TGTGCCAGCTCACCCCAGTTGAACACTGAAGCTTTCTTT
.	.	TRBV6-5	TRBJ1-5	CASSYSSRGNQPQHF	TGTGCCAGCAGTTACTCGTCCAGGGGCAATCAGCCCCAGCATTTT
TRBD1	medium-sized	TRBV5-4	TRBJ2-7	CAQGQGMMGEQYF	TGTGCCCAGGGACAGGGTATGATGGGGGAGCAGTACTTC
TRBD1	.	TRBV9	TRBJ1-2	CASQGEGGGYTF	TGTGCCAGTCAGGGGGAAGGCGGTGGCTACACCTTC
.	.	TRBV7-8	TRBJ2-4	CASSPGTSQNIQYF	TGTGCCAGCAGCCCCGGGACTTCCCAAAACATTCAGTACTTC
.	.	TRBV6-5	TRBJ1-2	CASSYSISGLGGYTF	TGTGCCAGCAGTTACTCGATATCAGGTCTTGGGGGCTACACCTTC
TRBD2	.	TRBV4-1	TRBJ2-7	CASSQGGSGVYEQYF	TGCGCCAGCAGCCAAGGGGGGAGCGGGGTCTACGAGCAGTACTTC
TRBD1	.	TRBV2	TRBJ1-2	CASSERGTGYYGYTF	TGTGCCAGCAGTGAACGCGGGACAGGATACTATGGCTACACCTTC
.	.	TRBV7-3	TRBJ2-2	CASSQGGLGPSPGELFF	TGTGCCAGCAGCCAGGGGGGACTGGGCCCTAGTCCCGGGGAGCTGTTTTTT